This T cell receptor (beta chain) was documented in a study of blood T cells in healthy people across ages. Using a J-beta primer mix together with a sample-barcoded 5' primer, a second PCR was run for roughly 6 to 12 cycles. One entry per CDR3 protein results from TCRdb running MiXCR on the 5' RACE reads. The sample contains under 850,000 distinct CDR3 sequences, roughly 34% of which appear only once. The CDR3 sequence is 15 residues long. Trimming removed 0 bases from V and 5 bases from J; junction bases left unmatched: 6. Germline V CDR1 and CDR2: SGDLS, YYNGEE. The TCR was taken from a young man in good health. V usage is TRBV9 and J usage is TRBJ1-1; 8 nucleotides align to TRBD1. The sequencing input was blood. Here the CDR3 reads CASSVVGRGPTEAFF. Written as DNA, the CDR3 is TGTGCCAGCAGCGTAGTGGGCAGGGGGCCAACTGAAGCTTTCTTT.